This TCR beta chain comes out of a study of beta chain bispecific antibodies for T cell cancers. About the research overall: Surviving healthy donor T cells from leukemia-line and bispecific antibody cocultures were TRBV-sequenced for family depletion. Jurkat cells expressed TRBV12-3; HPB-ALL cells expressed TRBV5-5.

This clonotype was found many times. Its antigen is still unknown. Expansion lasted two to three days, with either anti-CD3 antibody OKT3 or CD3/CD28 beads. Looked up from germline, CDR1 is SGHKS and CDR2 is YYEKEE (reference sequence). The junction had 10 bases not matched to a gene; V was cut back by 4 bases and J by 0 bases. This CDR3 has 17 amino acids. Unique molecular identifier barcodes measured each clonotype's abundance. TCRdb re-called the 5' RACE reads through MiXCR, storing one row per CDR3 protein. In the table there are some 20,000 distinct CDR3 sequences, approximately 2.6% of which are singletons. The study's findings and limits: The anti-TRBV5-5 antibody also binds TRBV5-6, a similar gene. Normal T cells contributed less of the targeted TRBV signal than the leukemia cells did.

The material sequenced was healthy donor T cells cultured with leukemia cells. The origin of this receptor is a human donor in good health. Some clones in this sample may be carry-over from other donors' samples. This chain connects TRBV5-5 to TRBJ1-3, with 7 bases lining up with TRBD1. The DNA of the CDR3 is TGTGCCAGCAGCACCGGGACAGACAACTACTCTGGAAACACCATATATTTT. Its protein is CASSTGTDNYSGNTIYF.